A single sample is the source of the 24 T cell receptor beta chains below, sequenced in a study of blood T cell repertoires in COVID-19. Here immunoSEQ multiplex PCR was the method, and the copy in TCRdb shows in-frame clones only, minus some. The sample lists tens of thousands of clones, 84% seen once, with approximately 35% in the top ten. Sequencing was carried out using peripheral blood. Receptors originate from a man in his 70s with acute or convalescent COVID-19.

V is TRBV7-6 and J is TRBJ2-7, with 7 nucleotides matching TRBD1. This CDR3 spans 14 amino acids. The junction had 7 bases not matched to a gene; V was cut back by 3 bases and J by 5 bases. The germline V gene encodes CDR1 SGHVS and CDR2 FNYEAQ. The CDR3 DNA sequence: TGTGCCAGCAGCTTCGCCAGGGGGTCACACGAGCAGTACTTC. Its protein is CASSFARGSHEQYF.

This chain links TRBV18 with TRBJ2-7; D may be TRBD1 (5 bases). The germline V and J ends were trimmed by 3 bases and 2 bases, with 14 bases remaining between them. Germline V CDR1 and CDR2: KGHSH, LQKENI. This CDR3 is built from 15 residues. The CDR3 protein is CASSPSTASTYEQYF. In nucleotides, the CDR3 is TGTGCCAGCTCACCCTCGACAGCTTCTACCTACGAGCAGTACTTC.

The gene calls are TRBV5-1 and TRBJ1-1; D not resolved. The CDR3 length is 15 residues. The germline V and J ends were trimmed by 0 bases and 0 bases, with 9 bases remaining between them. Germline CDR1 SGHRS, CDR2 YFSETQ. In nucleotides, the CDR3 is TGCGCCAGCAGCTTGGAGAGAAGCATGAACACTGAAGCTTTCTTT. Its protein is CASSLERSMNTEAFF.

The rearrangement links TRBV2 to TRBJ2-2, with D maybe TRBD2 (6 bases). The V end lost 2 bases, the J end lost 6 bases, and 16 bases lay between the germline ends. In germline, CDR1 is SNHLY, CDR2 FYNNEI. This CDR3 comprises 16 residues. CDR3 loop: CASSENGAGPPGELFF. CDR3 sequence (DNA): TGTGCCAGCAGTGAAAACGGGGCGGGACCCCCCGGGGAGCTGTTTTTT.

This clone was observed a handful of times. The chain couples TRBV19 to TRBJ1-4; 7 nucleotides align to TRBD1. CDR1 and CDR2 from the germline V gene are LNHDA and SQIVND (reference sequence). The CDR3 is 14 residues long. Losses at the gene ends were 3 bases for V and 2 bases for J; bases not matched to a gene: 0. The CDR3 reads CASSMGQTNEKLFF. The CDR3 DNA sequence: TGTGCCAGTAGTATGGGACAGACTAATGAAAAACTGTTTTTT. The complete variable domain, with remaining parts taken from reference TRBV19 and TRBJ1-4, reads DGGITQSPKYLFRKEGQNVTLSCEQNLNHDAMYWYRQDPGQGLRLIYYSQIVNDFQKGDIAEGYSVSREKKESFPLTVTSAQKNPTAFYLCASSMGQTNEKLFFGSGTQLSVL.

The chain joins TRBV15 to TRBJ1-3; 9 bases are a match to TRBD1. Germline CDR1 reads LNHNV; CDR2 reads YYDKDF (reference sequence). Germline trimming cut 0 bases from V and 4 bases from J; bases unmatched to any gene: 4. The CDR3 extends over 16 amino acids. CDR3 sequence reads: CATSRETGGQGNTIYF. The CDR3 DNA is TGTGCCACCAGCAGAGAGACAGGGGGACAGGGAAACACCATATATTTT.

Here the CDR3 reads CASSRSGSGSGANVLTF. The DNA of the CDR3 is TGTGCCAGCAGCCGAAGTGGTTCAGGGTCTGGGGCCAACGTCCTGACTTTC. The chain is built from TRBV7-9 and TRBJ2-6, with a possible D match to TRBD1 (5 bases). Trimming removed 5 bases at V and 1 base at J, with 15 bases between. Germline-derived CDR1 and CDR2 are SEHNR and FQNEAQ (reference sequence). This CDR3 is 17 amino acids long.

In its sample, this clone was seen many times. The junction and the germline gene differ at one end; a read error may be behind it. The chain is built from TRBV7-7 and TRBJ2-5; 7 bases agree with TRBD1. Germline CDR1 is SSHAT and CDR2 is FNYEAQ (reference sequence). This CDR3 contains 15 residues. CDR3 sequence reads: CASSPTGDPGETQYF. Here the CDR3 DNA reads TGTGCTAGCAGCCCTACAGGGGACCCGGGGGAGACCCAGTACTTC. The full variable domain, completed using reference TRBV7-7 and TRBJ2-5, is GAGVSQSPRYKVTKRGQDVTLRCDPISSHATLYWYQQALGQGPEFLTYFNYEAQPDKSGLPSDRFSAERPEGSISTLTIQRTEQRDSAMYRCASSPTGDPGETQYFGPGTRLLVL.

J is TRBJ2-5 and V is TRBV7-2, with 8 bases lining up with TRBD2. The CDR3 is 14 amino acids. The junction had 10 bases not matched to a gene; V was cut back by 6 bases and J by 7 bases. Germline CDR1 SGHTA, CDR2 FQGNSA. The CDR3 coding sequence is TGTGCCAGCAGGTCATACGGGGGGGAAGCGACCCAGTACTTC. This encodes CASRSYGGEATQYF.

The chain couples TRBV11-3 to TRBJ1-6; D remains ambiguous. Germline CDR1 reads SGHNT; CDR2 reads YENEEA. V shed 1 base and J shed 2 bases, with 15 bases lying between them. This CDR3 has 18 amino acids. CDR3 sequence: CASSLVDFLSPYNSPLHF. In DNA, the CDR3 is TGTGCCAGCAGCTTAGTAGACTTCCTAAGCCCCTATAATTCACCCCTCCACTTT.

The sample holds one count of this clone. The genes are TRBV14 and TRBJ2-3, with a possible D match to TRBD1 (5 bases). The germline V and J ends were trimmed by 1 base and 5 bases, with 10 bases remaining between them. There are 14 residues in the CDR3. Germline V CDR1 and CDR2: SGHDN, FVKESK. The CDR3 loop is CASSQVQVQDTQYF. CDR3 coding DNA: TGTGCCAGCAGCCAAGTACAGGTTCAAGATACGCAGTATTTT.

Of note for this clone: Other DNA sequences in this specimen translate into the identical CDR3. V usage is TRBV3-1 (or the pseudogene TRBV3-2) and J usage is TRBJ2-7; D might be TRBD2 (6 bases). The CDR3 spans 12 residues. V dropped 3 bases and J dropped 7 bases, with 10 bases sitting between them. Per germline, CDR1 LGHDT and CDR2 YNNKEL (reference sequence). CDR3 nucleotide sequence: TGTGCCAGCAGCCAGGGACGGGGGGAGCAGTACTTC. Its translation: CASSQGRGEQYF.

The V call is TRBV10-2, the J call TRBJ2-2; the match to TRBD2 covers 7 bases. J was trimmed by 5 bases and V by 0 bases; bases with no gene match: 6. CDR3 length equals 16 residues. CDR1 and CDR2 (germline): WSHSY, SAAADI. The CDR3 bases are TGCGCCAGCAGTGAGTCCGGCCTGGGGGGGACCGGGGAGCTGTTTTTT. The encoded protein is CASSESGLGGTGELFF.

This chain uses TRBV19 with TRBJ1-2; 7 bases align to TRBD1. Germline CDR1 LNHDA, CDR2 SQIVND (reference sequence). The CDR3 loop spans 15 amino acids. V gave up 7 bases and J gave up 4 bases; unmatched junction bases: 12. This CDR3 is CASIPGTAGTYGYTF. DNA for the CDR3: TGTGCCAGTATACCCGGGACAGCTGGGACCTATGGCTACACCTTC.

The J gene is TRBJ2-7, the V gene TRBV5-5; unclear D gene. Deletions cut 1 base from V and 2 bases from J, with 10 bases between. Germline V CDR1 and CDR2: SGHKS, YYEKEE (reference sequence). The CDR3 runs to 14 residues. The CDR3 DNA is TGTGCCAGCAGCTTGAGTTGGCACCCCTACGAGCAGTACTTC. Residues: CASSLSWHPYEQYF.

The chain links TRBV19 to TRBJ2-4; tentatively, D is TRBD1 (5 bases). The germline gives CDR1 LNHDA, CDR2 SQIVND (reference sequence). V was trimmed by 0 bases and J by 6 bases, leaving 21 bases between them. This CDR3 has 18 amino acids. For the CDR3, the DNA is TGTGCCAGTAGTATAGATATAGTGGACACCACGACGAGAAACATTCAGTACTTC. Translated, it gives CASSIDIVDTTTRNIQYF. The whole variable domain, filled in from reference TRBV19 and TRBJ2-4, reads DGGITQSPKYLFRKEGQNVTLSCEQNLNHDAMYWYRQDPGQGLRLIYYSQIVNDFQKGDIAEGYSVSREKKESFPLTVTSAQKNPTAFYLCASSIDIVDTTTRNIQYFGAGTRLSVL.

V and J are TRBV5-1 and TRBJ2-5, with 7 positions matching TRBD1. The V gene's germline CDR1 is SGHRS and CDR2 YFSETQ. Losses at the gene ends were 2 bases for V and 0 bases for J; bases not matched to a gene: 1. The CDR3 extends over 14 amino acids. The CDR3 region has the DNA TGCGCCAGCAGCTTACAGGGGTACCAAGAGACCCAGTACTTC. Protein product: CASSLQGYQETQYF.

The gene calls are TRBV18 and TRBJ1-6, with D possibly TRBD1 on 5 matching bases. The length of the CDR3 is 14 residues. The V end lost 2 bases, the J end lost 5 bases, and 7 bases lay between the germline ends. CDR1 KGHSH and CDR2 LQKENI come from the germline V gene. The CDR3 spells CASSPGGNNSPLHF. In DNA form, the CDR3 reads TGTGCCAGCTCACCAGGGGGGAATAATTCACCCCTCCACTTT.

This chain joins TRBV24-1 and TRBJ2-1, with a weak D call TRBD1 (5 bases). Per the germline V gene, CDR1 is KGHDR and CDR2 is SFDVKD. The CDR3 is 17 residues long. Trimming left V 0 bases short and J 4 bases short, with 15 bases between. In DNA form, the CDR3 reads TGTGCCACCAGTGATTTGCCGACAAGGGGAATATACAATGAGCAGTTCTTC. Translated, it gives CATSDLPTRGIYNEQFF.

This chain joins TRBV7-2 and TRBJ1-2, with 11 bases lining up with TRBD1. This CDR3 is built from 15 residues. The germline CDR1 and CDR2 sequences are SGHTA and FQGNSA. V shed 5 bases and J 6 bases; nucleotides not matched to a gene: 8. This CDR3 is CASSRSGTGGDGYTF. As DNA, the CDR3 is TGTGCCAGCAGCCGCTCCGGGACAGGGGGAGATGGCTACACCTTC.

The V gene is TRBV5-1, the J gene TRBJ2-4; 12 bases are a match to TRBD2. The V gene's germline CDR1 is SGHRS and CDR2 YFSETQ. This CDR3 spans 21 amino acids. V lost 2 bases and J lost 3; bases outside the gene matches: 18. CDR3 protein: CASSLTLPGLAGSRGKNIQYF. CDR3 coding DNA: TGCGCCAGCAGCTTAACTCTCCCCGGACTAGCGGGATCCCGGGGCAAAAACATTCAGTACTTC.

This clone has more than one count but fewer than ten. This rearrangement joins TRBV28 to TRBJ2-3; 7 nucleotides line up with TRBD2. The CDR3 covers 14 residues. After removal of 3 bases from V and 1 base from J, the junction contained 1 base not matched to a gene. Germline CDR1 and CDR2: MDHEN and SYDVKM. As DNA, the CDR3 is TGTGCCAGCAGTTTTCTAGCGGGCACAGATACGCAGTATTTT. Translating gives CASSFLAGTDTQYF.

This clone showed up just once. This rearrangement joins TRBV7-9 to TRBJ1-5, with no clear D. The CDR3 loop spans 13 amino acids. V was cut by 5 bases and J by 4 bases, with 9 bases left in between. The germline gives CDR1 SEHNR, CDR2 FQNEAQ (reference sequence). CDR3 sequence: CASSAVQNQPQHF. CDR3 sequence (DNA): TGTGCCAGCAGCGCCGTACAGAATCAGCCCCAGCATTTT.

The chain joins TRBV19 to TRBJ1-5; 7 nucleotides match TRBD1. The CDR3 totals 17 residues. From germline, CDR1 is LNHDA and CDR2 SQIVND (reference sequence). V shed 7 bases and J 4 bases; nucleotides not matched to a gene: 16. The CDR3 coding sequence is TGTGCCAGTACCCCCGGCCCCTGGACAGGCGTAAATCAGCCCCAGCATTTT. Protein sequence: CASTPGPWTGVNQPQHF.